The 23 T cell receptor beta chains reported below all come from one sample, sequenced in a study of beta chain features in type 1 diabetes. General study findings and limits: Significant though moderate, a shortening of TCRB CDR3s appeared in all four CD4+ subsets of Type 1 diabetes patients.

No antigen has been assigned to these receptors. Since all of the isolated RNA was reverse transcribed, expressed TCRB transcripts were what got sequenced. Data came from immunoSEQ multiplex PCR; TCRdb stores just in-frame clones and leaves some out. The sample shows 400,000 or so clones, around 12% of them seen only once. Sequenced: naive CD4+ T cells from blood. These receptor sequences come from a woman aged 18 to 35 with type 1 diabetes.

This rearrangement joins TRBV29-1 to TRBJ2-5, with 12 bases that match TRBD2. CDR1 is SQVTM, CDR2 ANQGSEA, per germline. This CDR3 is 18 amino acids long. V was pared by 3 bases and J by 4 bases, with 15 bases of the junction left unmatched. This CDR3 reads CSVDLSPSGGAGGETQYF. The CDR3, as DNA: TGCAGCGTTGATCTTAGTCCTAGCGGGGGGGCCGGTGGAGAGACCCAGTACTTC.

A few counts support this clone. The rearrangement uses TRBV7-2 and TRBJ1-5, with TRBD1 matching over 8 bases. The V segment lost 7 bases and the J segment 6 bases; nucleotides outside the gene matches: 8. CDR1 is SGHTA, CDR2 FQGNSA, per germline. This CDR3 has 14 residues. The CDR3 is CASTDRGSGQPQHF. The CDR3 DNA follows: TGTGCCAGCACCGACAGGGGCTCGGGTCAGCCCCAGCATTTT.

This chain joins TRBV23-1 and TRBJ2-3; maybe TRBD2 (5 bases). TRBV23-1 falls under the ORF class, with uncertain function. CDR3 size: 16 residues. Trimming stripped 0 bases from V and 2 bases from J, with 12 bases between. The CDR3 bases are TGCGCCAGCAGTCAATCGGGCCTACGGGACACAGATACGCAGTATTTT. Translating it yields CASSQSGLRDTDTQYF.

V usage is TRBV11-2 and J usage is TRBJ2-1, with 7 bases fitting TRBD2. The J segment lost 8 bases and the V segment lost 8 bases, leaving 15 bases of the junction unmatched. The CDR3 sequence is 15 residues long. Germline CDR1 is SGHAT and CDR2 is FQNNGV. CDR3 DNA sequence: TGTGCCAGCTATAACTGGGGGGAGGGCCAGGATGAGCAGTTCTTC. Its protein is CASYNWGEGQDEQFF.

As regards this clone: An end of the junction differs from the germline gene, which may be a read error. V and J are TRBV4-3 and TRBJ1-4; 7 nucleotides agree with TRBD1. CDR1 is LGHNA, CDR2 YSLEER, per germline. This CDR3 is 15 amino acids long. CDR3 sequence reads: CASRQAGQGGEKLFF. The CDR3 DNA is TGCGCCAGCAGACAAGCGGGCCAGGGGGGCGAAAAACTGTTTTTT.

The V call is TRBV4-3, the J call TRBJ1-2; no clear D. CDR3 size: 16 residues. Trimming shortened V by 1 base and J by 0 bases, and 12 bases separated the two germline ends. From germline, CDR1 is LGHNA and CDR2 YSLEER. CDR3 DNA sequence: TGCGCCAGCAGCCAAGGAGTCGGAGGACCTAACTATGGCTACACCTTC. It encodes CASSQGVGGPNYGYTF.

The chain carries TRBV7-8 and TRBJ2-7; possibly TRBD1 for D (5 bases). Between the trimmed V and J ends, which lost 1 base and 4 bases, there was a span of 8 bases. The length of the CDR3 is 13 residues. The V gene's germline CDR1 is SGHVS and CDR2 FQNEAQ. CDR3: CASSLVREYEQYF. CDR3 nucleotides: TGTGCCAGCAGCTTAGTCAGGGAATACGAGCAGTACTTC. Full variable domain (outside the CDR3, taken from reference TRBV7-8 and TRBJ2-7): GAGVSQSPRYKVAKRGQDVALRCDPISGHVSLFWYQQALGQGPEFLTYFQNEAQLDKSGLPSDRFFAERPEGSVSTLKIQRTQQEDSAVYLCASSLVREYEQYFGPGTRLTVT.

This clone showed up just a few times. The chain carries TRBV7-2 and TRBJ1-6; weak D call: TRBD1 (5 bases). Germline CDR1 reads SGHTA; CDR2 reads FQGNSA. The V and J ends lost 8 bases and 6 bases respectively, with 14 bases between them. The CDR3 covers 14 residues. The CDR3 reads CASQPQGLNSPLHF. CDR3 nucleotides: TGTGCCAGCCAACCCCAGGGCCTTAATTCACCCCTCCACTTT.

The table lists this clone with a few counts. The rearrangement links TRBV7-9 to TRBJ2-3, with TRBD1 matching 8 bases. The CDR3 length is 13 residues. V lost 5 bases and J lost 4; bases outside the gene matches: 2. Germline V gene data show CDR1 as SEHNR and CDR2 as FQNEAQ (reference sequence). The CDR3 DNA sequence: TGTGCCAGCAGCAGGACAGGGTCAGATACGCAGTATTTT. It is translated as CASSRTGSDTQYF.

The J gene is TRBJ2-3, the V gene TRBV2; 7 positions match TRBD2. With 10 bases clipped from V and 6 bases from J, the junction kept 10 bases outside the gene matches. The CDR3 runs to 13 residues. CDR1 SNHLY and CDR2 FYNNEI come from the germline V gene. The CDR3 protein is CATSGPRPDTQYF. In DNA form, the CDR3 reads TGTGCCACTAGCGGCCCGCGGCCGGATACGCAGTATTTT.

V gene TRBV11-2 combines with J gene TRBJ2-1; D is unresolved. Germline values: CDR1 SGHAT, CDR2 FQNNGV. This CDR3 region has 13 residues. The ends were cut back, 5 bases at V and 0 bases at J, with 5 bases in the middle. CDR3 in DNA: TGTGCCAGCAGCCCAGACTCCTACAATGAGCAGTTCTTC. Translation: CASSPDSYNEQFF. The variable domain in full, with the rest retrieved from reference TRBV11-2 and TRBJ2-1, is EAGVAQSPRYKIIEKRQSVAFWCNPISGHATLYWYQQILGQGPKLLIQFQNNGVVDDSQLPKDRFSAERLKGVDSTLKIQPAKLEDSAVYLCASSPDSYNEQFFGPGTRLTVL.

A few counts support this clone. This chain links TRBV2 with TRBJ2-7; unclear D gene. V dropped 4 bases and J dropped 2 bases, with 6 bases sitting between them. The V gene's germline CDR1 is SNHLY and CDR2 FYNNEI. CDR3 length equals 12 residues. Written as DNA, the CDR3 is TGTGCCAGCAGTGTATCTACCTACGAGCAGTACTTC. Encoded protein: CASSVSTYEQYF. Full variable domain (outside the CDR3, taken from reference TRBV2 and TRBJ2-7): EPEVTQTPSHQVTQMGQEVILRCVPISNHLYFYWYRQILGQKVEFLVSFYNNEISEKSEIFDDQFSVERPDGSNFTLKIRSTKLEDSAMYFCASSVSTYEQYFGPGTRLTVT.

This clone has a handful of counts. The chain links TRBV6-6 to TRBJ2-5, with 7 bases aligning to TRBD2. There are 16 residues in the CDR3. Germline lookup yields CDR1 MNHNY and CDR2 SVGAGI (reference sequence). J lost 2 bases, V lost 3 bases, and 9 bases had no gene match. As DNA, the CDR3 is TGTGCCAGCAGTTATACTGGGGGGGAAGTACAAGAGACCCAGTACTTC. Residues: CASSYTGGEVQETQYF.

The V call is TRBV4-3, the J call TRBJ2-3; D is perhaps TRBD2 (6 bases). This CDR3 is built from 14 residues. V gave up 0 bases and J gave up 7 bases, with 11 bases separating them. The germline CDR1 and CDR2 sequences are LGHNA and YSLEER. CDR3 DNA sequence: TGCGCCAGCAGCCAAGAGAGACTAGATCATACGCAGTATTTT. Translated, it gives CASSQERLDHTQYF.

The rearrangement joins TRBV7-2 to TRBJ1-2, with TRBD1 matching 8 bases. The ends lost 5 bases at V and 7 bases at J; junction bases unmatched: 6. CDR3 length: 13 amino acids. Per the germline V gene, CDR1 is SGHTA and CDR2 is FQGNSA. The CDR3 nucleotides read TGTGCCAGCAGCAACCTACAGGGGGTTGGCTACACCTTC. This translates into CASSNLQGVGYTF.

The V call is TRBV5-5, the J call TRBJ1-5; D not certain. CDR1 is SGHKS, CDR2 YYEKEE, per germline (reference sequence). Trimming pared 0 bases from V and 6 bases from J, leaving 7 bases between. The length of the CDR3 is 13 residues. CDR3 bases: TGTGCCAGCAGCTTGGTTGGAGCTCAGCCCCAGCATTTT. Translating it yields CASSLVGAQPQHF.

This clone was seen a few times. The chain links TRBV12-5 to TRBJ1-5; the match to TRBD1 covers 9 bases. V gave up 1 base and J gave up 7 bases; unmatched junction bases: 14. The CDR3 sequence is 18 residues long. Germline-derived CDR1 and CDR2 are LGHNT and FRNRAP. Written as DNA, the CDR3 is TGTGCTAGTGGTTTGGCGCCTAAACAGGGGGCGCCGCGGCAGCCCCAGCATTTT. Translating gives CASGLAPKQGAPRQPQHF. The whole variable domain, remainder taken from reference TRBV12-5 and TRBJ1-5, is DARVTQTPRHKVTEMGQEVTMRCQPILGHNTVFWYRQTMMQGLELLAYFRNRAPLDDSGMPKDRFSAEMPDATLATLKIQPSEPRDSAVYFCASGLAPKQGAPRQPQHFGDGTRLSIL.

This clone has more than one count but fewer than ten. V gene TRBV4-2 combines with J gene TRBJ2-3, with 11 bases identical to TRBD2. The CDR3 runs to 15 residues. The V gene's germline CDR1 is LGHNA and CDR2 YNFKEQ. V lost 4 bases, J lost 14 bases, and 14 bases stayed unmatched. The CDR3 nucleotides read TGTGCCAGCAGCCGCACCGGGACTAGCGGCGGTGGGTGGTATTTT. It yields the protein CASSRTGTSGGGWYF.

This clone has more than one count but fewer than ten. Additional DNA sequences in this sample encode the identical CDR3. The V and J genes are TRBV7-2 and TRBJ2-7; 9 nucleotides align to TRBD1. The germline V gene has CDR1 SGHTA and CDR2 FQGNSA. CDR3 length: 14 residues. J was trimmed by 2 bases and V by 4 bases; bases with no gene match: 3. CDR3 sequence (DNA): TGTGCCAGCAGCTGGGGACAGGGCCCCTACGAGCAGTACTTC. Amino acids: CASSWGQGPYEQYF.

The gene calls are TRBV18 and TRBJ2-3, with 7 bases identical to TRBD2. Per the germline V gene, CDR1 is KGHSH and CDR2 is LQKENI. This CDR3 is 14 amino acids long. The V gene end was trimmed by 3 bases and the J gene end by 4 bases; junction bases not matched to a gene: 4. CDR3 DNA sequence: TGTGCCAGCTCACCTTCGGGAGGCCCAGATACGCAGTATTTT. Translation: CASSPSGGPDTQYF.

This clone has more than one count but fewer than ten. The gene calls are TRBV18 and TRBJ2-1, with 16 bases fitting TRBD2. Germline V gene lookup returns CDR1 KGHSH and CDR2 LQKENI. CDR3 size: 16 residues. The V gene end was trimmed by 3 bases and the J gene end by 6 bases; junction bases not matched to a gene: 2. The CDR3 nucleotides are TGTGCCAGCTCACCGGGGACTAGCGGGAGGGCCAATGAGCAGTTCTTC. Protein product: CASSPGTSGRANEQFF.

This clone occurred a few times. The chain recombines TRBV28 with TRBJ1-2; no definite D call. The V end lost 4 bases, the J end lost 2 bases, and 2 bases lay between the germline ends. The germline gives CDR1 MDHEN, CDR2 SYDVKM. The CDR3 has 11 residues. CDR3 bases: TGTGCCAGCAGTTCGAACTATGGCTACACCTTC. This translates into CASSSNYGYTF.

In this sample, this clone turned up a few times. The V and J genes are TRBV19 and TRBJ1-2; tentative D call: TRBD1 (5 bases). This CDR3 is 13 amino acids long. Germline-derived CDR1 and CDR2 are LNHDA and SQIVND (reference sequence). V dropped 7 bases and J dropped 3 bases, with 12 bases sitting between them. CDR3 sequence (DNA): TGTGCCAGTACCCACGACAGTGACTATGGCTACACCTTC. It codes for CASTHDSDYGYTF.